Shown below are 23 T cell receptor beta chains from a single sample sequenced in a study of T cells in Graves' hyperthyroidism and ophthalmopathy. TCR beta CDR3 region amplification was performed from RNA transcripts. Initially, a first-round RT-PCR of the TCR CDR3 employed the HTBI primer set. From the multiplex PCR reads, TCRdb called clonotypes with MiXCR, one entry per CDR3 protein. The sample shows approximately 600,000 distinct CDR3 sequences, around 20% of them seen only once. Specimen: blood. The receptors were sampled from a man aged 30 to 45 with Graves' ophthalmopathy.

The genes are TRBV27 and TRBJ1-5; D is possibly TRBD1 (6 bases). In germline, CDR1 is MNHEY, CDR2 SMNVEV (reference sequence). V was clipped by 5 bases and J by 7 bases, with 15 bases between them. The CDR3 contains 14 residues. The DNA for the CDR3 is TGTGCCAGCAGTAGTCCGGGGGCAGGACAGCCCCAGCATTTT. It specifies CASSSPGAGQPQHF.

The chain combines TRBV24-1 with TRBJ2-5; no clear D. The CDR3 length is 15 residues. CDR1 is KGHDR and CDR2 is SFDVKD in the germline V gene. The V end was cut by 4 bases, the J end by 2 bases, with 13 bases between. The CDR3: CATSDRRLLQETQYF. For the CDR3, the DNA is TGTGCCACCAGTGACCGAAGACTCCTTCAAGAGACCCAGTACTTC.

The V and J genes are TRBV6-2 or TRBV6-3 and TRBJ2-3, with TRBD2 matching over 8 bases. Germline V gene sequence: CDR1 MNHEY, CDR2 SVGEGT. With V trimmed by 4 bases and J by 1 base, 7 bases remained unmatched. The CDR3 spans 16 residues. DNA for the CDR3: TGTGCCAGCAGTTTGAATGCGGGACTAGGCACAGATACGCAGTATTTT. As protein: CASSLNAGLGTDTQYF.

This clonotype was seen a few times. DNA of the CDR3: TGTGCCAGCAGCGCCCGGACAGGGGGCTTAGAAGGGCAGTTCTTC. It specifies CASSARTGGLEGQFF. The chain is built from TRBV9 and TRBJ2-1; 11 bases map to TRBD1. Germline V CDR1 and CDR2: SGDLS, YYNGEE. The CDR3 is 15 residues long. The trim removed 3 bases at V and 12 bases at J, leaving 11 bases unmatched.

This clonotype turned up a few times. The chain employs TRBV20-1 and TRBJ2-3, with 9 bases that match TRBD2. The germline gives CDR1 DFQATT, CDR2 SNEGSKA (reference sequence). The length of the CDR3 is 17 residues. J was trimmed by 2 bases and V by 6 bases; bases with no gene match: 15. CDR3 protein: CSAPGGLAGLHTDTQYF. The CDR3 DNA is TGCAGTGCGCCCGGAGGGCTAGCGGGATTACACACAGATACGCAGTATTTT.

The CDR3 nucleotides are TGCAGTGCTAGATCTTCAGGGGAAGGGAATTCACCCCTCCACTTT. Protein product: CSARSSGEGNSPLHF. The chain is built from TRBV20-1 and TRBJ1-6; possible D gene TRBD1, 6 bases. The germline V gene encodes CDR1 DFQATT and CDR2 SNEGSKA (reference sequence). This CDR3 contains 15 residues. Trimming removed 2 bases at V and 7 bases at J, with 15 bases between.

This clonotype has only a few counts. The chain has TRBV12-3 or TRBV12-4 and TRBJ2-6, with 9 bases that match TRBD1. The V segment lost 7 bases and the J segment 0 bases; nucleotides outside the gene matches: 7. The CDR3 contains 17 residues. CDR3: CASTETGGASGANVLTF. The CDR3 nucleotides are TGTGCCAGCACCGAAACAGGGGGCGCCTCTGGGGCCAACGTCCTGACTTTC.

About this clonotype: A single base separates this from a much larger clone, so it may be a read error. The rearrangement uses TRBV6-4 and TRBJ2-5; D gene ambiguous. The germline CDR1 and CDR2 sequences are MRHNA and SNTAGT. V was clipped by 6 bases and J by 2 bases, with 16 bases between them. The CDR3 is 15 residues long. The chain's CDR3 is CASRPAKGIQETQYF. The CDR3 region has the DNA TGTGCCAGCAGACCCGCGAAGGGAATTCAAGAGACCCAGTACTTC.

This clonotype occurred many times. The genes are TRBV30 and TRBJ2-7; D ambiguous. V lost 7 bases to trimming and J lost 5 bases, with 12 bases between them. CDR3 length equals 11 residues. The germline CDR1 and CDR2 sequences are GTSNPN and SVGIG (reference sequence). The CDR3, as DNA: TGTGCCTTTGGAGCCGCTAACGAGCAGTACTTC. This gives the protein CAFGAANEQYF.

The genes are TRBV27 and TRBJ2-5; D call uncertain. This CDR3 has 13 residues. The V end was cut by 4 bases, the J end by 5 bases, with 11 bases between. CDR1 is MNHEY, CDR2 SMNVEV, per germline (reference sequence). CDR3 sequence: CASSWDTRETQYF. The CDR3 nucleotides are TGTGCCAGCAGTTGGGATACCCGCGAGACCCAGTACTTC.

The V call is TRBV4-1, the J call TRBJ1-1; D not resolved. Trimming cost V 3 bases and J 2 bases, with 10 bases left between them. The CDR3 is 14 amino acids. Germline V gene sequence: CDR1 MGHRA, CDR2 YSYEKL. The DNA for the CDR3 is TGCGCCAGCAGCCAGAACGTTCTAAACACTGAAGCTTTCTTT. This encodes CASSQNVLNTEAFF.

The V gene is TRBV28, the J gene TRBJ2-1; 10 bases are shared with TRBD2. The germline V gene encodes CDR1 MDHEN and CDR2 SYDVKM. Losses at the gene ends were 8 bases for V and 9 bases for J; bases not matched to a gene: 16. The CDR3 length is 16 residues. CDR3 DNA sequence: TGTGCCAGCGGTCTAGGGGGCGCTTGGACTAGCGGTGAGCAGTTCTTC. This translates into CASGLGGAWTSGEQFF.

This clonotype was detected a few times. CDR3 protein: CSARFWRGLQETQYF. The DNA of the CDR3 is TGCAGTGCTAGATTCTGGCGGGGACTCCAAGAGACCCAGTACTTC. The chain couples TRBV20-1 to TRBJ2-5; perhaps TRBD2 as D (6 bases). The germline V and J ends were trimmed by 2 bases and 1 base, with 14 bases remaining between them. The CDR3 sequence is 15 residues long. The germline gives CDR1 DFQATT, CDR2 SNEGSKA (reference sequence).

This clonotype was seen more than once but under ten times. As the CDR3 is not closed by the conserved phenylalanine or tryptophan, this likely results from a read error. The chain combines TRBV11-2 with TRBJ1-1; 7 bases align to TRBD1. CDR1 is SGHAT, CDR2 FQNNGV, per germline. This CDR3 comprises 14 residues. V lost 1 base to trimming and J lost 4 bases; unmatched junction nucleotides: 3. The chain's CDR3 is CASSLVPGGTEAFL. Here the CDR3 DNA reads TGTGCCAGCAGCTTAGTGCCAGGGGGCACTGAAGCTTTCCTT.

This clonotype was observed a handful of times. In DNA form, the CDR3 reads TGTGCCAGCAGCTTAGAAGGGTTGACTAGCGGGGTCCTCTCCTACGAGCAGTACTTC. It codes for CASSLEGLTSGVLSYEQYF. This chain connects TRBV11-2 to TRBJ2-7, with TRBD2 matching over 11 bases. The germline gives CDR1 SGHAT, CDR2 FQNNGV. The CDR3 covers 19 residues. V trimming: 0 bases; J trimming: 0 bases; junction bases outside the gene matches: 10. The full variable domain, its missing parts supplied by reference TRBV11-2 and TRBJ2-7, is EAGVAQSPRYKIIEKRQSVAFWCNPISGHATLYWYQQILGQGPKLLIQFQNNGVVDDSQLPKDRFSAERLKGVDSTLKIQPAKLEDSAVYLCASSLEGLTSGVLSYEQYFGPGTRLTVT.

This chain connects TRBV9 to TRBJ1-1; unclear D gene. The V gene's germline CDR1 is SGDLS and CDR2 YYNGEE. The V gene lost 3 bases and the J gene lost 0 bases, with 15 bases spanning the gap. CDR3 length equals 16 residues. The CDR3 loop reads CASSALAGLMNTEAFF. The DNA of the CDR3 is TGTGCCAGCAGCGCCCTGGCAGGTCTGATGAACACTGAAGCTTTCTTT.

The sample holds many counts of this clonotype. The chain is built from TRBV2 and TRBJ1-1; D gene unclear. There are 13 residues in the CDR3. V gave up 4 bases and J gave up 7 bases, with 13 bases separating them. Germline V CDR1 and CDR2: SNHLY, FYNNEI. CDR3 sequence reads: CASSVLGRSEAFF. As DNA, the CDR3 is TGTGCCAGCAGTGTCCTAGGACGGAGTGAAGCTTTCTTT.

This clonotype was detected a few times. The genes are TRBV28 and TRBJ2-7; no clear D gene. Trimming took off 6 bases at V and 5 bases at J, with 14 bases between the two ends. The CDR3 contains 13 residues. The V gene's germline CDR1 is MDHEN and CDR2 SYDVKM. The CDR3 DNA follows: TGTGCCAGCAGCTCCTCCGGCGGCCACGAGCAGTACTTC. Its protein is CASSSSGGHEQYF.

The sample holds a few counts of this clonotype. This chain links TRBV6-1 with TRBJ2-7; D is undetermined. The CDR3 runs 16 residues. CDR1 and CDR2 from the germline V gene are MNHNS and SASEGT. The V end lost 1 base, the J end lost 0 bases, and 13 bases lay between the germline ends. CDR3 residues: CASSEDMETSSYEQYF. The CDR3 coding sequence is TGTGCCAGCAGTGAAGACATGGAAACAAGCTCCTACGAGCAGTACTTC.

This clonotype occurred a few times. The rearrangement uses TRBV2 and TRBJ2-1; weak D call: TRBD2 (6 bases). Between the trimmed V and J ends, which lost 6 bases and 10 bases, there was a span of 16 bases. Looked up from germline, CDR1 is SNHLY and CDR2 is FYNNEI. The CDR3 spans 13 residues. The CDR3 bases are TGTGCCAGCAGCCCTATACTAGCTATGGAGCAGTTCTTC. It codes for CASSPILAMEQFF.

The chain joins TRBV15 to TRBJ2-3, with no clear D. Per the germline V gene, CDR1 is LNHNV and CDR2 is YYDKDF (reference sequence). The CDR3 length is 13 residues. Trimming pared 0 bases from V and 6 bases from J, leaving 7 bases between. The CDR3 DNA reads TGTGCCACCAGCAGAGATCGTCCCGATACGCAGTATTTT. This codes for CATSRDRPDTQYF. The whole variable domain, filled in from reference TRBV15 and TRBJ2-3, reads DAMVIQNPRYQVTQFGKPVTLSCSQTLNHNVMYWYQQKSSQAPKLLFHYYDKDFNNEADTPDNFQSRRPNTSFCFLDIRSPGLGDTAMYLCATSRDRPDTQYFGPGTRLTVL.

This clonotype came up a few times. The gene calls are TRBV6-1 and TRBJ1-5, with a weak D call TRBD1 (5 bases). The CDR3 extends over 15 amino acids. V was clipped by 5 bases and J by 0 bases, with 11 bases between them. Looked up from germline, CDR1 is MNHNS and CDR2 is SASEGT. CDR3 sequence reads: CASSLTEDSNQPQHF. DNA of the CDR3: TGTGCCAGCAGTTTGACAGAGGATAGCAATCAGCCCCAGCATTTT.

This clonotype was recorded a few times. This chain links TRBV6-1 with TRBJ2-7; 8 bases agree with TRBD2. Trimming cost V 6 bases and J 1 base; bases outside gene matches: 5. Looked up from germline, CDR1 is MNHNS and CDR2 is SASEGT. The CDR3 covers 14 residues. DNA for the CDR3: TGTGCCAGCAGCCGGGAGGGCCGGTCCTACGAGCAGTACTTC. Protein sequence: CASSREGRSYEQYF.